This T cell receptor (beta chain) was profiled in a study of neurological immune-mediated disorders. Over 160 million TCR-beta sequences from 15-18 subjects were obtained in each sequencing run. Each CDR3 protein gets one entry after TCRdb re-called the 5' RACE reads with MiXCR. The sample contains just over 95,000 distinct CDR3 sequences, 3.5% of which appear only once. The CDR3 loop spans 16 amino acids. Germline values: CDR1 LGHDT, CDR2 YNNKEL (reference sequence). Losses at the gene ends were 4 bases for V and 3 bases for J; bases not matched to a gene: 6. This clonotype was picked up a small number of times.

The chain couples TRBV3-1 to TRBJ2-1; TRBD1 aligns across 10 bases. Sequenced material: PBMCs. This sequence originates from a woman aged 18-30 years with multiple sclerosis. CDR3: CASSPWGTGDYNEQFF. CDR3 coding DNA: TGTGCCAGCAGCCCTTGGGGGACAGGGGACTACAATGAGCAGTTCTTC.